This T cell receptor (beta chain) originates from a study of T cell responses to AZD1222 COVID-19 vaccine. In the study overall: Pooled in the analysis were second doses at about 4 or about 12 weeks.

Measured with immunoSEQ multiplex PCR; TCRdb has only the in-frame clones, and not every one. This table has 95,000 to 150,000 clones, about 88% appearing once. The CDR3 length is 15 residues. The germline V gene encodes CDR1 SGHRS and CDR2 YFSETQ. Losses at the gene ends were 4 bases for V and 3 bases for J; bases not matched to a gene: 5. This clone was counted between two and nine times. This chain connects TRBV5-1 to TRBJ2-7; TRBD2 matches 12 bases. The TCR originated in an adult in good health. Sequences were derived from peripheral blood, sampled on day 0 of AZD1222 vaccination. The CDR3 sequence: CASSMWTSGDYEQYF. Here the CDR3 DNA reads TGCGCCAGCAGCATGTGGACTAGCGGGGACTACGAGCAGTACTTC.